This is a list of T cell receptor beta chains from one sample in a study of cytomegalovirus exposure and HLA in healthy donors. This table comes from immunoSEQ multiplex PCR, and its TCRdb copy is limited to in-frame clones, with some not included. The sample lists roughly 120,000 clones, roughly four fifths occurring once. Sequenced: PBMCs. Source of these receptors: a woman aged 55-69 years in good health and CMV-seropositive. CDR3s include the opening cysteine and the closing phenylalanine or tryptophan. Fields, in order: V gene, D gene, J gene, clone size, CDR3 protein, CDR3 DNA. D genes are given only for firm matches. Some rows mark clone size as missing; the rest say once, few, many or name a class of expanded clone.

TRBV2	TRBD1	TRBJ2-7	NA	CASRGQGVYEQYF	TGTGCCAGCAGAGGACAGGGAGTCTACGAGCAGTACTTC
TRBV4-2	NA	TRBJ1-5	NA	CASSQEARGNQPQHF	TGTGCCAGCAGCCAAGAGGCCAGGGGTAATCAGCCCCAGCATTTT
TRBV19	NA	TRBJ2-5	NA	CASSIALDRTQETQYF	TGTGCCAGTAGTATAGCCCTCGACAGGACCCAAGAGACCCAGTACTTC
TRBV30	NA	TRBJ2-5	once	CAWSRRRGETQYF	TGTGCCTGGAGTAGGCGCAGGGGAGAGACCCAGTACTTC
TRBV7-3	TRBD2	TRBJ2-5	few	CASSSGGTGTQYF	TGTGCCAGCAGCTCCGGGGGGACTGGGACCCAGTACTTC
TRBV19	NA	TRBJ1-2	NA	CASREGLTANYGYTF	TGTGCCAGTAGGGAGGGATTAACAGCAAACTATGGCTACACCTTC
TRBV7-7	TRBD1	TRBJ2-5	NA	CASRRQGEETQYF	TGTGCTAGCAGGCGACAGGGGGAAGAGACCCAGTACTTC
TRBV5-1	TRBD1	TRBJ2-2	NA	CASRRQGKLGTGELFF	TGCGCCAGCAGAAGACAGGGAAAATTAGGCACCGGGGAGCTGTTTTTT
TRBV5-4	NA	TRBJ2-7	few	CASSQGIAQHEQYF	TGTGCCAGCAGCCAAGGTATAGCTCAGCACGAGCAGTACTTC
TRBV7-2	TRBD1	TRBJ1-4	NA	CASSLYSGQGEKLFF	TGTGCCAGCAGCTTATATTCCGGACAGGGCGAAAAACTGTTTTTT
TRBV11-2	TRBD1	TRBJ1-2	NA	CASSLAAWDRAGYTF	TGTGCCAGCAGCTTAGCCGCCTGGGACAGGGCTGGCTACACCTTC
TRBV25-1	TRBD1	TRBJ1-4	NA	CASIGFGQGDSEEKLFF	TGTGCCAGCATAGGTTTTGGACAGGGGGATTCGGAGGAAAAACTGTTTTTT
TRBV27	NA	TRBJ2-1	NA	CASSLSIPSEQFF	TGTGCCAGCAGTTTATCGATTCCCAGTGAGCAGTTCTTC
TRBV7-8	NA	TRBJ1-1	few	CASTGTLVNTEAFF	TGTGCCAGCACCGGGACACTCGTGAACACTGAAGCTTTCTTT
TRBV4-1	TRBD1	TRBJ2-7	NA	CASSQLGQGQDEQYF	TGCGCCAGCAGCCAGCTGGGACAGGGGCAAGACGAGCAGTACTTC
TRBV7-2	NA	TRBJ1-3	NA	CASSNYPHTIYF	TGTGCCAGCAGTAACTACCCGCACACCATATATTTT
TRBV5-1	TRBD2	TRBJ2-3	NA	CASSLEGGRWDTQYF	TGCGCCAGCAGCTTGGAAGGCGGGAGATGGGATACGCAGTATTTT
TRBV11-2	TRBD2	TRBJ2-2	NA	CASSLWAGEGTGELFF	TGTGCCAGCAGCTTATGGGCGGGAGAAGGGACCGGGGAGCTGTTTTTT
TRBV7-2	NA	TRBJ1-5	NA	CASSLAQEPQHF	TGTGCCAGCAGCTTAGCCCAGGAGCCCCAGCATTTT
TRBV7-2	NA	TRBJ1-2	NA	CASSLAQGDYGYTF	TGTGCCAGCAGCTTAGCGCAGGGTGACTATGGCTACACCTTC
TRBV27	NA	TRBJ1-5	NA	CASRRMGDQPQHF	TGTGCCAGCAGACGGATGGGAGATCAGCCCCAGCATTTT
TRBV7-9	TRBD1	TRBJ2-1	NA	CASSGQGNFQRSYNEQFF	TGTGCCAGCAGCGGACAGGGGAATTTTCAGCGGTCCTACAATGAGCAGTTCTTC
TRBV27	NA	TRBJ2-7	few	CASKRQGISYEQYF	TGTGCCAGCAAGAGGCAGGGGATCTCCTACGAGCAGTACTTC
TRBV10-1	NA	TRBJ2-7	NA	CASTDKAESLSEQYF	TGCGCCAGCACGGATAAAGCGGAATCCCTCTCCGAGCAGTACTTC
TRBV5-6	TRBD2	TRBJ2-3	NA	CASSLTTSSTDTQYF	TGTGCCAGCAGCTTGACGACTAGCTCCACGGATACGCAGTATTTT
TRBV5-4	NA	TRBJ2-7	NA	CASSLPGAYEQYF	TGTGCCAGCAGCTTGCCCGGGGCCTACGAGCAGTACTTC
TRBV5-5	NA	TRBJ1-2	NA	CASSPTGSDGYTF	TGTGCCAGCAGCCCTACAGGATCCGATGGCTACACCTTC
TRBV7-6	TRBD1	TRBJ1-2	few	CASSPRRQGSNYGYTF	TGTGCCAGCAGCCCCCGTCGACAGGGCTCTAACTATGGCTACACCTTC
TRBV2	NA	TRBJ1-2	NA	CASSEGLNYGYTF	TGTGCCAGCAGTGAAGGACTTAACTATGGCTACACCTTC
TRBV9	TRBD1	TRBJ2-7	NA	CASSVQTQGTGEQYF	TGTGCCAGCAGCGTCCAAACACAGGGGACAGGCGAGCAGTACTTC
TRBV19	TRBD1	TRBJ1-2	NA	CASTLTGNYGYTF	TGTGCCAGTACCCTGACAGGGAACTATGGCTACACCTTC
TRBV7-2	NA	TRBJ1-6	NA	CASRLPTGVYSPLHF	TGTGCCAGCAGACTCCCGACAGGAGTGTATTCACCCCTCCACTTT
TRBV11-2	NA	TRBJ2-7	NA	CASSPPGTPNKQYF	TGTGCCAGCAGCCCCCCCGGGACACCGAATAAGCAGTACTTC
TRBV30	NA	TRBJ1-3	NA	CALIQGTGNTIYF	TGTGCCTTGATACAGGGAACTGGAAACACCATATATTTT
TRBV5-1	TRBD1	TRBJ2-7	NA	CASRPGIQGVSYEQYF	TGCGCCAGCAGACCTGGGATACAGGGGGTCTCCTACGAGCAGTACTTC
TRBV19	NA	TRBJ2-7	NA	CASSFSGTANSYEQYF	TGTGCCAGTAGTTTCTCCGGGACTGCCAACTCCTACGAGCAGTACTTC
TRBV10-3	TRBD1	TRBJ2-2	once	CAISVGTGANTGELFF	TGTGCCATCAGTGTAGGGACAGGGGCGAACACCGGGGAGCTGTTTTTT
TRBV5-1	NA	TRBJ2-2	NA	CASSLEGRGDTTGELFF	TGCGCCAGCAGCTTGGAGGGGAGAGGGGACACCACCGGGGAGCTGTTTTTT